The 23 T cell receptor beta chains below were found in one sample sequenced in a study of T cells in Graves' hyperthyroidism and ophthalmopathy. Authors of the study amplified TCR beta CDR3 regions from RNA transcripts. During a first-round RT-PCR of the TCR CDR3, the HTBI primer set was used. TCRdb re-analysed the multiplex PCR reads in MiXCR, keeping a single row per CDR3 protein. The sample lists some 570,000 distinct CDR3 sequences; over 12% were seen once. Sequences were obtained from blood. These receptors were obtained from a woman under 30 with Graves' ophthalmopathy.

This chain links TRBV5-1 with TRBJ2-5; 11 bases fit TRBD1. V trimming: 7 bases; J trimming: 4 bases; junction bases outside the gene matches: 6. This CDR3 spans 14 amino acids. Germline CDR1 and CDR2: SGHRS and YFSETQ. CDR3 protein: CASRDRGEGETQYF. The CDR3 nucleotides read TGCGCCAGCCGGGACAGGGGGGAAGGAGAGACCCAGTACTTC.

There are many counts of this clonotype. The chain uses TRBV18 and TRBJ2-7, with D hard to call. CDR1 is KGHSH and CDR2 is LQKENI in the germline V gene. CDR3 size: 14 residues. Between the trimmed V and J ends, which lost 3 bases and 5 bases, there was a span of 14 bases. As DNA, the CDR3 is TGTGCCAGCTCACCCTTGGAGAGTTTTCACGAGCAGTACTTC. Its translation is CASSPLESFHEQYF. Filled out from reference TRBV18 and TRBJ2-7, the complete variable domain reads NAGVMQNPRHLVRRRGQEARLRCSPMKGHSHVYWYRQLPEEGLKFMVYLQKENIIDESGMPKERFSAEFPKEGPSILRIQQVVRGDSAAYFCASSPLESFHEQYFGPGTRLTVT.

Concerning this clonotype: A much larger clonotype is one base distant, so this may be a read error. V and J are TRBV5-6 and TRBJ2-7, with TRBD2 identical over 7 bases. The trim removed 1 base at V and 7 bases at J, leaving 11 bases unmatched. CDR3 length: 15 residues. Germline V gives CDR1 SGHDT, CDR2 YYEEEE. DNA for the CDR3: TGTGCCAGCAGCTTGACAGCGGGGATGGGCTATGAGCAGTACTTC. Protein: CASSLTAGMGYEQYF.

This clonotype came up a few times. The V and J genes are TRBV5-5 and TRBJ2-6; D is possibly TRBD1 (5 bases). Germline V gene sequence: CDR1 SGHKS, CDR2 YYEKEE (reference sequence). Between the trimmed V and J ends, which lost 2 bases and 4 bases, there was a span of 10 bases. The CDR3 has 15 residues. CDR3: CASSFWGAGANVLTF. Here the CDR3 DNA reads TGTGCCAGCAGCTTCTGGGGCGCCGGGGCCAACGTCCTGACTTTC.

At least ten counts were recorded for this clonotype. This chain's CDR3 is CASSDSRGGLADLNTGELFF. The CDR3 DNA sequence: TGTGCCAGCAGTGATAGCCGGGGGGGACTAGCGGACCTGAACACCGGGGAGCTGTTTTTT. The chain combines TRBV2 with TRBJ2-2; TRBD2 aligns across 11 bases. Germline CDR1 and CDR2: SNHLY and FYNNEI. The CDR3 has 20 residues. After removal of 3 bases from V and 1 base from J, the junction contained 13 bases not matched to a gene.

There are many counts of this clonotype. The J gene is TRBJ2-1, the V gene TRBV6-6; D remains ambiguous. Trimming pared 4 bases from V and 11 bases from J, leaving 15 bases between. The CDR3 runs 13 residues. Germline lookup yields CDR1 MNHNY and CDR2 SVGAGI (reference sequence). This CDR3 is CASSSRAENQQFF. The CDR3 bases are TGTGCCAGCAGTTCCCGTGCGGAGAATCAGCAGTTCTTC.

This clonotype has more than one count but fewer than ten. The chain recombines TRBV7-3 with TRBJ2-7; a possible D gene is TRBD2 (7 bases). This CDR3 comprises 14 residues. CDR1 is SGHTA, CDR2 FQGTGA, per germline. V lost 5 bases, J lost 5 bases, and 16 bases lay in between. The CDR3 sequence: CASSLGGGNNEQYF. DNA for the CDR3: TGTGCCAGCAGCCTAGGGGGGGGAAACAACGAGCAGTACTTC.

J is TRBJ2-7 and V is TRBV5-5; possibly TRBD2 for D (5 bases). V was shortened by 10 bases and J by 4 bases, with 18 bases between the two germline ends. The CDR3 is made up of 13 amino acids. From germline, CDR1 is SGHKS and CDR2 YYEKEE (reference sequence). Written as DNA, the CDR3 is TGTGCCGTGGGTCTGGACTTAGGATACGAGCAGTACTTC. Protein: CAVGLDLGYEQYF.

J is TRBJ2-5 and V is TRBV28, with 9 bases that match TRBD1. Germline lookup yields CDR1 MDHEN and CDR2 SYDVKM. Losses at the gene ends were 3 bases for V and 1 base for J; bases not matched to a gene: 3. This CDR3 comprises 15 residues. DNA for the CDR3: TGTGCCAGCAGTTTTCCGGGACAGGGCCAAGAGACCCAGTACTTC. Its protein product is CASSFPGQGQETQYF.

This clonotype was recorded many times. The CDR3 protein is CASRVTGTGSNSPLHF. The CDR3 nucleotides read TGTGCCAGCAGGGTAACCGGGACAGGGTCAAATTCACCCCTCCACTTT. The chain joins TRBV12-3 or TRBV12-4 to TRBJ1-6, with 9 positions matching TRBD1. Unmatched junction bases numbered 10, after V lost 6 bases and J lost 7 bases. The CDR3 is 16 residues long.

In this sample, this clonotype turned up many times. The chain recombines TRBV6-1 with TRBJ2-1; D perhaps matches TRBD2 (5 bases). The germline V and J ends were trimmed by 5 bases and 4 bases, with 18 bases remaining between them. CDR1 and CDR2 from the germline V gene are MNHNS and SASEGT. This CDR3 contains 16 residues. DNA of the CDR3: TGTGCCAGCAGTACCCCCTGGGGAGAAGGGTACAATGAGCAGTTCTTC. Residues: CASSTPWGEGYNEQFF.

This clonotype showed up just a few times. The V call is TRBV15, the J call TRBJ2-7, with a tentative D call TRBD1 (6 bases). CDR1 is LNHNV and CDR2 is YYDKDF in the germline V gene (reference sequence). This CDR3 spans 12 amino acids. Trimming shortened V by 6 bases and J by 3 bases, and 9 bases separated the two germline ends. CDR3 in amino acids: CATRTGDYEQYF. In DNA, the CDR3 is TGTGCCACCAGGACAGGTGACTACGAGCAGTACTTC.

This clonotype turned up a few times. The rearrangement joins TRBV6-1 to TRBJ2-3; 11 positions agree with TRBD2. The CDR3 has 16 residues. V lost 5 bases and J lost 3; bases outside the gene matches: 7. Germline lookup yields CDR1 MNHNS and CDR2 SASEGT. The CDR3 coding sequence is TGTGCCAGCAGTTTCTTAGCGGGAGGGACAACAGATACGCAGTATTTT. This codes for CASSFLAGGTTDTQYF.

There are many counts of this clonotype. The V gene is TRBV25-1, the J gene TRBJ2-1, with TRBD1 matching over 10 bases. This CDR3 region has 14 residues. Per germline, CDR1 MGHDK and CDR2 SYGVNS. After removal of 6 bases from V and 4 bases from J, the junction contained 3 bases not matched to a gene. The CDR3 loop reads CASSRDRGYNEQFF. CDR3 nucleotide sequence: TGTGCCAGCAGCCGGGACAGGGGTTACAATGAGCAGTTCTTC.

On this clonotype itself: Just one base apart from a much larger clone, this may be a read error. The V and J genes are TRBV7-2 and TRBJ2-2, with 8 nucleotides matching TRBD1. Germline V gene lookup returns CDR1 SGHTA and CDR2 FQGNSA. The CDR3 consists of 15 residues. CDR3 DNA: TGTGCCAGCAGCCTCAGGGGGCCGAACACCGGGGAGCTGTCTTTT. Protein: CASSLRGPNTGELSF.

As concerns this clonotype: A read error may explain this, as a much larger clone is one base away. This rearrangement joins TRBV11-2 to TRBJ2-7; perhaps TRBD2 as D (5 bases). The tail of the sequence fits TRBJ2-1 better, so the J call may be wrong. Germline V CDR1 and CDR2: SGHAT, FQNNGV. CDR3 length: 14 residues. CDR3 bases: TGTGCCAGCAGCTTACAGGAGGACTCCTACGAGCAGTTCTTC. Amino acid sequence: CASSLQEDSYEQFF.

The chain links TRBV4-2 to TRBJ1-3; D is ambiguous. The germline CDR1 and CDR2 sequences are LGHNA and YNFKEQ. The germline V and J ends were trimmed by 4 bases and 0 bases, with 10 bases remaining between them. The CDR3 runs 15 residues. Here the CDR3 DNA reads TGTGCCAGCAGCCTGGACTGGTACTCTGGAAACACCATATATTTT. Translation gives CASSLDWYSGNTIYF.

This clonotype was detected ten times or more. This chain links TRBV24-1 with TRBJ1-5; D possibly corresponds to TRBD1 (5 bases). Looked up from germline, CDR1 is KGHDR and CDR2 is SFDVKD. V was clipped by 5 bases and J by 5 bases, with 9 bases between them. The CDR3 consists of 13 residues. The CDR3 DNA sequence: TGTGCCACCAGTGCCCAGGGACATCAGCCCCAGCATTTT. The encoded protein is CATSAQGHQPQHF.

This sequence joins TRBV4-1 and TRBJ2-1, with D unresolved. The germline V gene encodes CDR1 MGHRA and CDR2 YSYEKL. V was pared by 3 bases and J by 7 bases, with 7 bases between. The CDR3 loop spans 12 amino acids. CDR3 residues: CASSQPKNEQFF. The CDR3 region has the DNA TGCGCCAGCAGCCAGCCCAAAAATGAGCAGTTCTTC.

This clonotype was seen a few times. The gene calls are TRBV14 and TRBJ2-7; D uncertain. V lost 1 base and J 6 bases, leaving 13 bases between the germline ends. The CDR3 is 14 residues long. Per germline, CDR1 SGHDN and CDR2 FVKESK. The CDR3 DNA is TGTGCCAGCAGCCAAGGGCGTTGGGCCATCGAGCAGTACTTC. Translating it yields CASSQGRWAIEQYF. Full variable domain (rest looked up from reference TRBV14 and TRBJ2-7): EAGVTQFPSHSVIEKGQTVTLRCDPISGHDNLYWYRRVMGKEIKFLLHFVKESKQDESGMPNNRFLAERTGGTYSTLKVQPAELEDSGVYFCASSQGRWAIEQYFGPGTRLTVT.

The table lists this clonotype with many counts. The chain carries TRBV3-1 and TRBJ2-1; 9 bases map to TRBD2. V dropped 4 bases and J dropped 8; count of bases not matched to a gene: 15. Germline CDR1 LGHDT, CDR2 YNNKEL (reference sequence). The CDR3 extends over 17 amino acids. CDR3 protein: CASSPRINSGRWDEQFF. CDR3 DNA sequence: TGTGCCAGCAGCCCAAGAATCAATAGCGGGAGATGGGATGAGCAGTTCTTC.

This clonotype was counted many times. This chain links TRBV29-1 with TRBJ2-1, with D possibly TRBD1 on 5 matching bases. The CDR3 runs 13 residues. V lost 1 base and J 8 bases, leaving 12 bases between the germline ends. CDR1 SQVTM and CDR2 ANQGSEA come from the germline V gene. The chain's CDR3 is CSVEGQGQDEQFF. CDR3 DNA: TGCAGCGTTGAAGGGCAGGGCCAGGATGAGCAGTTCTTC.

The sample holds one count of this clonotype. The chain uses TRBV14 and TRBJ2-7, with D perhaps matching TRBD2 (5 bases). Deletions cut 2 bases from V and 3 bases from J, with 14 bases between. CDR1 SGHDN and CDR2 FVKESK come from the germline V gene. This CDR3 comprises 15 residues. The CDR3 region has the DNA TGTGCCAGCAGCCAATTAACTAGTATTCTCTACGAGCAGTACTTC. Amino acid sequence: CASSQLTSILYEQYF.